These T cell receptor beta chains were read from a single sample in a study of CXCR3-negative and CXCR3-positive naive CD8 T cells. TCRdb reprocessed the 5' RACE reads and reports one entry per CDR3 protein, with no DNA. Its table records roughly 100,000 distinct CDR3 sequences. Source material: naive CXCR3+ CD8+ T cells from blood. The source is a human donor in good health. Some clones in this sample may be carry-over from other donors' samples. CDR3s include the opening cysteine and the closing phenylalanine or tryptophan. Each record gives: V gene, J gene, CDR3 protein.

v_gene: TRBV11-2; j_gene: TRBJ2-3; CDR3aa: CASSSLGPTDTQYF
v_gene: TRBV6-2/TRBV6-3; j_gene: TRBJ2-2; CDR3aa: CASTHLVGELFF
v_gene: TRBV20-1; j_gene: TRBJ2-5; CDR3aa: CSARDFRVGETQYF
v_gene: TRBV24-1; j_gene: TRBJ2-5; CDR3aa: CATSGTSGADGETQYF
v_gene: TRBV5-1; j_gene: TRBJ2-7; CDR3aa: CASSQGLGSYEQYF
v_gene: TRBV6-2/TRBV6-3; j_gene: TRBJ2-5; CDR3aa: CASSLGHPQETQYF
v_gene: TRBV29-1; j_gene: TRBJ2-7; CDR3aa: CSVEDLGRGEYEQYF
v_gene: TRBV2; j_gene: TRBJ2-5; CDR3aa: CASSGGGETQYF
v_gene: TRBV5-1; j_gene: TRBJ1-2; CDR3aa: CASSLTGKDGYTF
v_gene: TRBV7-9; j_gene: TRBJ2-7; CDR3aa: CASSLVGTAFGSYEQYF
v_gene: TRBV29-1; j_gene: TRBJ2-1; CDR3aa: CSATPVGEPAEQFF
v_gene: TRBV6-2/TRBV6-3; j_gene: TRBJ2-1; CDR3aa: CASSSLAGGRSSYNEQFF
v_gene: TRBV5-4; j_gene: TRBJ2-3; CDR3aa: CASSPDRGLTDTQYF
v_gene: TRBV5-1; j_gene: TRBJ2-3; CDR3aa: CASSLSPGLPSTDTQYF
v_gene: TRBV4-3; j_gene: TRBJ2-7; CDR3aa: CASSLGSGGAYEQYF
v_gene: TRBV7-9; j_gene: TRBJ2-1; CDR3aa: CASSVVAGDNEQFF
v_gene: TRBV15; j_gene: TRBJ2-2; CDR3aa: CATRISGNTGELFF
v_gene: TRBV2; j_gene: TRBJ2-2; CDR3aa: CASSDKRERRELFF
v_gene: TRBV4-3; j_gene: TRBJ2-1; CDR3aa: CASSQEFGGYNEQFF
v_gene: TRBV5-6; j_gene: TRBJ2-1; CDR3aa: CASSLVADYNEQFF
v_gene: TRBV29-1; j_gene: TRBJ2-3; CDR3aa: CSVDTTGDFTDTQYF
v_gene: TRBV4-2; j_gene: TRBJ2-7; CDR3aa: CASSQAGDSTYEQYF
v_gene: TRBV3-1; j_gene: TRBJ2-7; CDR3aa: CASSHWGFETYEQYF
v_gene: TRBV29-1; j_gene: TRBJ1-5; CDR3aa: CSVRQGGEPQHF
v_gene: TRBV29-1; j_gene: TRBJ1-1; CDR3aa: CSVDPTGLDTEAFF
v_gene: TRBV29-1; j_gene: TRBJ1-4; CDR3aa: CSILQDGNNEKLFF
v_gene: TRBV12-3/TRBV12-4; j_gene: TRBJ2-5; CDR3aa: CATQGVEETQYF
v_gene: TRBV15; j_gene: TRBJ1-1; CDR3aa: CATSKTGLRTEAFF
v_gene: TRBV7-6; j_gene: TRBJ2-7; CDR3aa: CASSFNSYEQYF
v_gene: TRBV11-2; j_gene: TRBJ1-6; CDR3aa: CASSPSQLSSYNSPLHF